Sequencing of this TCR beta chain was carried out in a study of blood T cell repertoires in COVID-19. This clone appeared a single time. Using immunoSEQ multiplex PCR, the repertoire was profiled, and TCRdb retains in-frame clones only, with some absent. Of about 140,000 clones in the sample, about 92% were seen once. Material: peripheral blood. The sequence was obtained from a human donor in a cohort sampled during active COVID-19.

The CDR3: CASSLRKQGPAVNYGYTF. In nucleotides, the CDR3 is TGTGCCAGCAGCTTGCGGAAACAGGGCCCAGCGGTTAACTATGGCTACACCTTC. The chain uses TRBV5-5 and TRBJ1-2; tentative D call: TRBD1 (6 bases). In germline, CDR1 is SGHKS, CDR2 YYEKEE (reference sequence). Trimming shortened V by 1 base and J by 1 base, and 20 bases separated the two germline ends. The CDR3 is made up of 18 amino acids. The full variable domain, in which reference TRBV5-5 and TRBJ1-2 provide the parts outside the CDR3, is DAGVTQSPTHLIKTRGQQVTLRCSPISGHKSVSWYQQVLGQGPQFIFQYYEKEERGRGNFPDRFSARQFPNYSSELNVNALLLGDSALYLCASSLRKQGPAVNYGYTFGSGTRLTVV.